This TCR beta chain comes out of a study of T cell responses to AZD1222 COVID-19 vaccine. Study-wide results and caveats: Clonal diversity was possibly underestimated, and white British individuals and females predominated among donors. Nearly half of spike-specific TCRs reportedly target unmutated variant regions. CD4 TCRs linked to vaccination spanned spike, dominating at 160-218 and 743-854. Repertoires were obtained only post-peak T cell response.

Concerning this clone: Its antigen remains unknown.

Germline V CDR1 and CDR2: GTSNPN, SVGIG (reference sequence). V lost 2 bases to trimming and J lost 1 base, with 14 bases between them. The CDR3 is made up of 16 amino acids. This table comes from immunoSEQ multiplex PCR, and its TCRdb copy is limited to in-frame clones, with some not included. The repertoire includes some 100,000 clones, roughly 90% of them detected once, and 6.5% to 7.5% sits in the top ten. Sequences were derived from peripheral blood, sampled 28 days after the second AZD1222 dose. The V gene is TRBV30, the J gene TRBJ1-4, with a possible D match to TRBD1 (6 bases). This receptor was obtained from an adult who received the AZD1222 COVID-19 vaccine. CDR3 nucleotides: TGTGCCTGGAGTCCAAAGAGGGGGGGAACTAATGAAAAACTGTTTTTT. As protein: CAWSPKRGGTNEKLFF.